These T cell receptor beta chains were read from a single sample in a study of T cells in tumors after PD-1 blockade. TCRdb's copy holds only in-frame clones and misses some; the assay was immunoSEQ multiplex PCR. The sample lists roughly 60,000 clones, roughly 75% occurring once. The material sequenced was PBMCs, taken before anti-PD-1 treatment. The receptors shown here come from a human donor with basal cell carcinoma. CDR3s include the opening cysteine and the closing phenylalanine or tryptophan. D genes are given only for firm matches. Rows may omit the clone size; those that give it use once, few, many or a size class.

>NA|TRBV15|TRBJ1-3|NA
CATSQSSSGNTIYF
TGTGCCACCAGCCAGTCAAGCTCTGGAAACACCATATATTTT
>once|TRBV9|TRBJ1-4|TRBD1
CASSVGPGGATTNEKLFF
TGTGCCAGCAGCGTAGGCCCAGGGGGCGCAACAACTAATGAAAAACTGTTTTTT
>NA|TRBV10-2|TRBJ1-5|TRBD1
CASSETGGNSNQPQHF
TGCGCCAGCAGTGAAACAGGGGGAAATAGCAATCAGCCCCAGCATTTT
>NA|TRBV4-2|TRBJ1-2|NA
CASSQDLKGVGYTF
TGTGCCAGCAGCCAAGATCTTAAGGGGGTTGGCTACACCTTC
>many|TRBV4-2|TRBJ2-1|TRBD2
CASSQGTSGGYNEQFF
TGTGCCAGCAGCCAGGGGACTAGCGGGGGTTACAATGAGCAGTTCTTC
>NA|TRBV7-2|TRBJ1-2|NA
CASSPLGAYGYTF
TGTGCCAGCAGCCCCCTCGGGGCCTATGGCTACACCTTC
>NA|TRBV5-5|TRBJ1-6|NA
CASSLVGDPSSYNSPLHF
TGTGCCAGCAGCTTGGTAGGAGATCCTAGCTCCTATAATTCACCCCTCCACTTT
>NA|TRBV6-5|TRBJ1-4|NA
CASRQLINEKLFF
TGTGCCAGTAGACAGCTAATTAATGAAAAACTGTTTTTT
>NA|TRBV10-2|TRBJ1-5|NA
CASRDKTNQPQHF
TGCGCCAGCCGGGACAAGACTAATCAGCCCCAGCATTTT
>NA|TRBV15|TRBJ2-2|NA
CATSNGQTANTGELFF
TGTGCCACCAGCAATGGACAGACCGCGAACACCGGGGAGCTGTTTTTT
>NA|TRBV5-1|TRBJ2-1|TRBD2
CASSLFLAGAVNEQFF
TGCGCCAGCAGCTTGTTTCTAGCGGGGGCGGTAAATGAGCAGTTCTTC
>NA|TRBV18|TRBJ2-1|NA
CASSPSQEQFF
TGTGCCAGCTCACCGAGTCAAGAGCAGTTCTTC
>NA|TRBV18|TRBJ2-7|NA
CASSPRVYEQYF
TGTGCCAGCTCACCACGTGTGTACGAGCAGTACTTC
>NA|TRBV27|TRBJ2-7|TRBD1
CASSLGTGDFYEQYF
TGTGCCAGCAGTTTAGGGACAGGGGACTTCTACGAGCAGTACTTC
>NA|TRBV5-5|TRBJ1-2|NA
CASSYRDTPNYGYTF
TGTGCCAGCAGCTACCGGGACACCCCTAACTATGGCTACACCTTC
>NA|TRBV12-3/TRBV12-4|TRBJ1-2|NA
CASSPAGQHGYTF
TGTGCCAGCAGCCCCGCTGGCCAACATGGCTACACCTTC
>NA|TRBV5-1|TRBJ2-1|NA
CASSLLPGTVGNEQFF
TGCGCCAGCAGCTTGCTCCCGGGGACGGTGGGAAATGAGCAGTTCTTC
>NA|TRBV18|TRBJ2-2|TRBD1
CASSPRGQGASNTGELFF
TGTGCCAGCTCACCCAGGGGACAGGGGGCTTCGAACACCGGGGAGCTGTTTTTT
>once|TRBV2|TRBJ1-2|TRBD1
CASSWTGITIGYTF
TGTGCCAGCAGTTGGACAGGAATAACTATTGGCTACACCTTC
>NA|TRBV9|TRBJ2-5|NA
CASSVGPGSEETQYF
TGTGCCAGCAGCGTAGGGCCAGGGTCTGAGGAGACCCAGTACTTC
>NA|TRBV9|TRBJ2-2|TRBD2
CASSARYRGTSGDAVTGELFF
TGTGCCAGCAGCGCTAGATACAGGGGGACTAGCGGGGACGCGGTCACCGGGGAGCTGTTTTTT
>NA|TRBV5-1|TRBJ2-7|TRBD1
CASSSGQGPYEQYF
TGCGCCAGCAGCTCCGGACAGGGCCCCTACGAGCAGTACTTC
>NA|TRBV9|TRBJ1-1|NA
CASSVAPVNTEAFF
TGTGCCAGCAGCGTAGCTCCGGTGAACACTGAAGCTTTCTTT
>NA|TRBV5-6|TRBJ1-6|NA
CASSLPGEVSYNSPLHF
TGTGCCAGCAGCTTGCCCGGGGAGGTCTCCTATAATTCACCCCTCCACTTT
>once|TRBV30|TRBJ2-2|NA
CAWSVGGPNTGELFF
TGTGCCTGGAGTGTCGGTGGACCGAACACCGGGGAGCTGTTTTTT
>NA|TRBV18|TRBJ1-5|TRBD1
CASSLTGTVGNQPQHF
TGTGCCAGCTCACTAACCGGGACAGTAGGGAATCAGCCCCAGCATTTT
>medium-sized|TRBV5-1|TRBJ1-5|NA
CASSFVFRGRSQPQHF
TGCGCCAGCAGCTTTGTGTTTAGGGGTCGGTCTCAGCCCCAGCATTTT
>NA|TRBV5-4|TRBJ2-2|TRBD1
CASGRGLDTGELFF
TGTGCCAGCGGCAGGGGGCTGGACACCGGGGAGCTGTTTTTT
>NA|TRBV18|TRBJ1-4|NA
CASSPPERSEKLFF
TGTGCCAGCTCACCACCGGAGAGAAGTGAAAAACTGTTTTTT
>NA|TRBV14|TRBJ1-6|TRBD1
CASSQIWTGGNSPLHF
TGTGCCAGCAGCCAAATCTGGACAGGGGGGAATTCACCCCTCCACTTT
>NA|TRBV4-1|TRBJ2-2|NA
CASSRGQDTGELFF
TGCGCCAGCAGCCGAGGACAAGACACCGGGGAGCTGTTTTTT
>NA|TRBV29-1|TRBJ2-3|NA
CSVGASGTDTQYF
TGCAGCGTTGGGGCTAGCGGCACAGATACGCAGTATTTT
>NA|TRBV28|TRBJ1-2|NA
CASTGANRPNYGYTF
TGTGCCAGCACTGGGGCGAACCGCCCTAACTATGGCTACACCTTC
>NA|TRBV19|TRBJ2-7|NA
CASRAPGDYEQYF
TGTGCCAGTAGGGCCCCGGGGGACTACGAGCAGTACTTC
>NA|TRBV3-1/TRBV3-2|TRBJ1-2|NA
CASSSRHSGSNYGYTF
TGTGCCAGCAGCTCAAGACACAGTGGATCTAACTATGGCTACACCTTC
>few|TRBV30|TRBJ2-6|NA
CAGTMTRLSGANVLTF
TGTGCCGGTACGATGACCAGGCTCTCTGGGGCCAACGTCCTGACTTTC
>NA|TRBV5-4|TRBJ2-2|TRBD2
CASSPGLAGGPTGELFF
TGTGCCAGCAGCCCGGGACTAGCGGGGGGCCCTACCGGGGAGCTGTTTTTT
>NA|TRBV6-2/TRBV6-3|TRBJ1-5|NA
CASSLGHPSIGVPQHF
TGTGCCAGCAGCCTGGGACATCCGTCAATTGGGGTACCCCAGCATTTT
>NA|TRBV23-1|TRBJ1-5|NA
CASSQMGDLSQPQHF
TGCGCCAGCAGTCAGATGGGTGACCTAAGCCAGCCCCAGCATTTT
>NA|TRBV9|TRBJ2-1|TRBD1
CASSAPGQGVSEQFF
TGTGCCAGCAGCGCTCCGGGACAGGGTGTGAGTGAGCAGTTCTTC
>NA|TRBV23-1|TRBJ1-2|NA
CASSLWTENYGYTF
TGCGCCAGCAGTCTCTGGACGGAGAACTATGGCTACACCTTC
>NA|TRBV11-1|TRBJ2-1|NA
CASSFLGGYNEQFF
TGTGCCAGCAGCTTCCTTGGGGGCTACAATGAGCAGTTCTTC
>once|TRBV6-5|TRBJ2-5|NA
CASSYSRLQETQYF
TGTGCCAGCAGTTACTCGAGGCTCCAAGAGACCCAGTACTTC